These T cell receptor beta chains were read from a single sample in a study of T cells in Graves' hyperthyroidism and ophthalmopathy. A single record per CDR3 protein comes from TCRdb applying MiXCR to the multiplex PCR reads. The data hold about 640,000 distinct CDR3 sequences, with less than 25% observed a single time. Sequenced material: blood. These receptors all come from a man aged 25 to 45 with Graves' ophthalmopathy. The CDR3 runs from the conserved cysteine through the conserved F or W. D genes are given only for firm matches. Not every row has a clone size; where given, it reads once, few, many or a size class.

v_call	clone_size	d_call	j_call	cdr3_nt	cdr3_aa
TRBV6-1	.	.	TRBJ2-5	TGTGCCAGCAGTGTACCGGGGGTAGAGACCCAGTACTTC	CASSVPGVETQYF
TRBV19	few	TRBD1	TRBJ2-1	TGTGCCAGTAGTATAGGCGGCAGGGGGCAGCTCAATGAGCAGTTCTTC	CASSIGGRGQLNEQFF
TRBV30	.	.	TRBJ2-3	TGTGCCTGGAGTAGACGATCTGTCAACACAGATACGCAGTATTTT	CAWSRRSVNTDTQYF
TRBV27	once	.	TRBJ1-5	TGTGCCAGCAGTTTAGGGCCCTCGGGAAGTCAGCCCCAGCATTTT	CASSLGPSGSQPQHF
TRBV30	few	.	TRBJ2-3	TGTGCCTGGAGTGTTGGGTCCGGGCCAGATACGCAGTATTTT	CAWSVGSGPDTQYF
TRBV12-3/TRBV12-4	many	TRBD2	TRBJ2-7	TGTGCCAGCAGCTCCGGGACTAGCGGATGGGGGACCTACGAGCAGTACTTC	CASSSGTSGWGTYEQYF
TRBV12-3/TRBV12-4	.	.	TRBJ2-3	TGTGCCAGCGGTTTTGTCCCAGCGGGCACAGATACGCAGTATTTT	CASGFVPAGTDTQYF
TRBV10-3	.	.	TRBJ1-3	TGTGCCTCTGTAAGAGGGTCTACTGGTGGAAACACCATATATTTT	CASVRGSTGGNTIYF
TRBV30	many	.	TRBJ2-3	TGTGCCTGGAGTTTCGGCGTTGATACGCAGTATTTT	CAWSFGVDTQYF
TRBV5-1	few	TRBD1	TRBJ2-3	TGCGCCAGCAGCTTGGCCGGGACAGGTATGACAGATACGCAGTATTTT	CASSLAGTGMTDTQYF
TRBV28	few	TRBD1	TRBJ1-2	TGTGCCAGCACTTACCCGACAGGGGGAGGCTATGGCTACACCTTC	CASTYPTGGGYGYTF
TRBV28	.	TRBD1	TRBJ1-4	TGTGCCAGCAGTTTCCAAGCCCCTCTTGTGACAGGGGATAATGAAAAACTGTTTTTT	CASSFQAPLVTGDNEKLFF
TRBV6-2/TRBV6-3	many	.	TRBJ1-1	TGTGCCAGCAGTTACTGGCGGGGCACTGAAGCTTTCTTT	CASSYWRGTEAFF
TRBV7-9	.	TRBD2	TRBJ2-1	TGTGCCAGCAGCTTAACGGGAGGGCCACGGGAGCAGTTCTTC	CASSLTGGPREQFF
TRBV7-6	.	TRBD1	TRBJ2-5	TGTGCCAGCAGCCTTAAGGCAACAGGGGGCGCGGGAGAGACCCAGTACTTC	CASSLKATGGAGETQYF
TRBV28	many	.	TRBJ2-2	TGTGCCAGCAGTGGGCCGGGACATAACACCGGGGAGCTGTTTTTT	CASSGPGHNTGELFF